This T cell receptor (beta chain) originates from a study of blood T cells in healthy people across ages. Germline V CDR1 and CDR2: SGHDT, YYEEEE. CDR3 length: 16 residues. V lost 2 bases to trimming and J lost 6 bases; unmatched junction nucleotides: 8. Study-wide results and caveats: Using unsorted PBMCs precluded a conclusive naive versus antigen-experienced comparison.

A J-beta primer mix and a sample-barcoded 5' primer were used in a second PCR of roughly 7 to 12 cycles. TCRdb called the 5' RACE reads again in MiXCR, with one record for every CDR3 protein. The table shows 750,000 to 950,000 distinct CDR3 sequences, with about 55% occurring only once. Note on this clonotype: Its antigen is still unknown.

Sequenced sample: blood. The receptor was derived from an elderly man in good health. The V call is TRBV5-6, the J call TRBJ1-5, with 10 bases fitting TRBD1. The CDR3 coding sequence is TGTGCCAGCAGCTTCTATGACAGGGGGCGTCTTCAGCCCCAGCATTTT. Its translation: CASSFYDRGRLQPQHF.